The next 4 T cell receptor beta chains were all read from a single sample in a study of regulatory T cells in long-lasting Graves disease (dated by TCRdb to about 2021). The library was generated by multiplex PCR. TCRdb lists the instrument as Illumina HiSeq 4000. CDR3 regions were amplified by Arm-PCR with iRepertoire HTBI primers to construct TCR beta libraries. TCRdb itself trimmed the public reads at Q25 with fastp, ran MiXCR and retained productive beta chains. Records with the same CDR3 protein are collapsed into one entry carrying the most frequent genes and DNA. The sample yields some 280,000 distinct CDR3 sequences; 20% to 25% were counted once. The leading ten clones occupy 56% of the sample. The sample's time point label is to be understood as: persistent/refractory GD, antithyroid drugs over 5 years with positive TRAb. RNA was extracted from PBMCs in TRIzol for both TCR sequencing and RNA sequencing.

Source: peripheral blood mononuclear cells (PBMCs), taken when the disease was refractory, from a patient treated with antithyroid drugs. These receptors came from a female donor with Graves disease.

This clonotype was observed many times. The chain employs TRBV27 and TRBJ2-2, with a tentative D call TRBD2 (7 bases). Germline V gene sequence: CDR1 MNHEY, CDR2 SMNVEV (reference sequence). The CDR3 runs 15 residues. The germline V and J ends were trimmed by 5 bases and 5 bases, with 15 bases remaining between them. The DNA for the CDR3 is TGTGCCAGCAGTGCGCTGGGGGGGCGAACCGGGGAGCTGTTTTTT. Amino acids: CASSALGGRTGELFF.

This clonotype has a count of ten or more. The V gene is TRBV30, the J gene TRBJ1-1; a weak D match, TRBD1 (5 bases). The CDR3 has 14 amino acids. Trimming took 0 bases from V and 3 from J, leaving 11 bases between them. Germline V gene sequence: CDR1 GTSNPN, CDR2 SVGIG (reference sequence). CDR3 sequence: CAWSVSRGDTEAFF. The CDR3 bases are TGTGCCTGGAGTGTTTCGAGAGGGGACACTGAAGCTTTCTTT.

V and J are TRBV28 and TRBJ1-6; 11 positions match TRBD1. Germline trimming cut 2 bases from V and 11 bases from J; bases unmatched to any gene: 5. The CDR3 consists of 15 residues. The germline CDR1 and CDR2 sequences are MDHEN and SYDVKM. This CDR3 reads CASSLGDRGVPPLHF. The CDR3 DNA follows: TGTGCCAGCAGTTTAGGGGACAGGGGGGTTCCACCCCTCCACTTT. Together with reference TRBV28 and TRBJ1-6, the CDR3 gives the full variable domain: DVKVTQSSRYLVKRTGEKVFLECVQDMDHENMFWYRQDPGLGLRLIYFSYDVKMKEKGDIPEGYSVSREKKERFSLILESASTNQTSMYLCASSLGDRGVPPLHFGNGTRLTVT.

This clonotype was detected a few times. The rearrangement uses TRBV27 and TRBJ2-6; D not certain. The V gene lost 6 bases and the J gene lost 1 base, with 7 bases spanning the gap. The CDR3 is made up of 14 amino acids. CDR1 is MNHEY and CDR2 is SMNVEV in the germline V gene (reference sequence). In DNA form, the CDR3 reads TGTGCCAGCAGGACGGATTCTGGGGCCAACGTCCTGACTTTC. The encoded protein is CASRTDSGANVLTF.